This T cell receptor (beta chain) came from a study of T cells in Graves' hyperthyroidism and ophthalmopathy. V trimming: 4 bases; J trimming: 0 bases; junction bases outside the gene matches: 9. The germline V gene encodes CDR1 MNHEY and CDR2 SMNVEV (reference sequence). The CDR3 extends over 17 amino acids. There are many counts of this clonotype. RNA transcripts were the template for amplifying TCR beta CDR3 regions. First-round RT-PCR with HTBI primers amplified the TCR CDR3 region. TCRdb itself ran the multiplex PCR reads through MiXCR, one entry per CDR3 protein. The repertoire consists of 500,000 to 650,000 distinct CDR3 sequences, with more than 14% occurring once and the leading ten covering 9.5% to 15%.

V is TRBV27 and J is TRBJ2-1, with 7 bases identical to TRBD2. The receptor's source is a woman between 50 and 59 years old with Graves' ophthalmopathy. The sample consisted of blood. The CDR3 is CASSSSSGGSSYNEQFF. The CDR3 DNA reads TGTGCCAGCAGTTCATCTAGCGGCGGTAGCTCCTACAATGAGCAGTTCTTC.